Presented here are 9 T cell receptor beta chains from one specimen sequenced in a study of blood T cells in healthy people across ages (dated by TCRdb to the mid-2010s). Library generation was performed with 5' RACE. Sequencer: Illumina HiSeq 2500. The second PCR ran for roughly 7 to 12 cycles and used a J-beta primer mix along with a sample-barcoded 5' primer. The raw public data were reprocessed by TCRdb itself: fastp quality trimming at Q25, MiXCR clonotype calling, in-frame beta chains only. Every distinct CDR3 protein forms one entry, paired with its most common genes and DNA. This sample gives about 560,000 distinct CDR3 sequences in total; about 26% of them show up just once. Clones ranked in the top ten supply approximately 3.3% of the sample. These data were also reused for a study on T cells of mothers and their children.

The specimen sequenced was blood. The receptors were gathered from a boy aged 2-9 years in good health.

The chain recombines TRBV4-3 with TRBJ2-1; D unclear. CDR3 length: 16 amino acids. Germline lookup yields CDR1 LGHNA and CDR2 YSLEER. The V end lost 1 base, the J end lost 0 bases, and 10 bases lay between the germline ends. As DNA, the CDR3 is TGCGCCAGCAGCCAAGGAAGGGCGGACTCCTACAATGAGCAGTTCTTC. This gives the protein CASSQGRADSYNEQFF.

The sample holds a few counts of this clonotype. This chain uses TRBV5-1 with TRBJ2-3; tentative D call: TRBD2 (6 bases). From germline, CDR1 is SGHRS and CDR2 YFSETQ. Trimming took 4 bases from V and 1 from J, leaving 13 bases between them. The CDR3 consists of 15 residues. The DNA for the CDR3 is TGCGCCAGCAGCCCGGAGGGGTACGGCACAGATACGCAGTATTTT. Encoded protein: CASSPEGYGTDTQYF.

This clonotype was counted between two and nine times. This sequence joins TRBV15 and TRBJ2-7; no clear D gene. Trimming shortened V by 0 bases and J by 7 bases, and 10 bases separated the two germline ends. The length of the CDR3 is 13 residues. Germline CDR1 reads LNHNV; CDR2 reads YYDKDF (reference sequence). The CDR3 sequence is CATSRDSGFEQYF. The CDR3 nucleotides read TGTGCCACCAGCAGAGATTCCGGGTTTGAGCAGTACTTC.

This clonotype was counted only a few times. J is TRBJ1-5 and V is TRBV19; the D gene is possibly TRBD1 (5 bases). CDR3 length: 13 amino acids. With 4 bases removed from V and 4 bases from J, the gap between germline ends came to 8 bases. Per the germline V gene, CDR1 is LNHDA and CDR2 is SQIVND (reference sequence). The CDR3 DNA reads TGTGCCAGTAGTACACAGGTTAATCAGCCCCAGCATTTT. Translated, it gives CASSTQVNQPQHF.

This chain connects TRBV6-1 to TRBJ1-5; D remains unclear. CDR3 length: 15 residues. Between the trimmed V and J ends, which lost 4 bases and 0 bases, there was a span of 10 bases. Germline loops: CDR1 MNHNS, CDR2 SASEGT. The chain's CDR3 is CASSAQVYSNQPQHF. The CDR3 DNA follows: TGTGCCAGCAGTGCCCAGGTTTATAGCAATCAGCCCCAGCATTTT.

The chain uses TRBV6-2 or TRBV6-3 and TRBJ2-7, with D possibly TRBD2 on 6 matching bases. Germline values: CDR1 MNHEY, CDR2 SVGEGT. V was shortened by 7 bases and J by 6 bases, with 19 bases between the two germline ends. This CDR3 comprises 14 residues. The chain's CDR3 is CASTPRLESLEQYF. CDR3 in DNA: TGTGCCAGCACCCCGAGACTAGAAAGTCTCGAGCAGTACTTC.

This chain links TRBV5-1 with TRBJ2-5; perhaps TRBD1 as D (6 bases). Near its end, the DNA agrees better with TRBJ2-1, so the J call may be wrong. Germline CDR1 reads SGHRS; CDR2 reads YFSETQ. This CDR3 comprises 14 residues. The DNA of the CDR3 is TGCGCCAGCAGCTTGGAAACTAGGGGGAATGAGCAGTTCTTC. This sequence encodes CASSLETRGNEQFF.

The chain combines TRBV4-3 with TRBJ2-4; D gene uncertain. Germline V gives CDR1 LGHNA, CDR2 YSLEER. Trimming left V 2 bases short and J 0 bases short, with 5 bases between. The length of the CDR3 is 14 residues. The CDR3 DNA reads TGCGCCAGCAGCCAAATGAAAGCCAAAAACATTCAGTACTTC. Its translation: CASSQMKAKNIQYF.

This clonotype was observed a few times. The gene calls are TRBV5-4 and TRBJ1-4; TRBD1 agrees at 12 bases. The CDR3 sequence is 16 residues long. Germline values: CDR1 SGHNT, CDR2 YYREEE (reference sequence). J gave up 6 bases and V 4 bases, and 7 bases lay outside the gene matches. The CDR3 coding sequence is TGTGCCAGCAGCGCGATCGGGACAGGGGGCGATGAAAAACTGTTTTTT. Translation gives CASSAIGTGGDEKLFF.